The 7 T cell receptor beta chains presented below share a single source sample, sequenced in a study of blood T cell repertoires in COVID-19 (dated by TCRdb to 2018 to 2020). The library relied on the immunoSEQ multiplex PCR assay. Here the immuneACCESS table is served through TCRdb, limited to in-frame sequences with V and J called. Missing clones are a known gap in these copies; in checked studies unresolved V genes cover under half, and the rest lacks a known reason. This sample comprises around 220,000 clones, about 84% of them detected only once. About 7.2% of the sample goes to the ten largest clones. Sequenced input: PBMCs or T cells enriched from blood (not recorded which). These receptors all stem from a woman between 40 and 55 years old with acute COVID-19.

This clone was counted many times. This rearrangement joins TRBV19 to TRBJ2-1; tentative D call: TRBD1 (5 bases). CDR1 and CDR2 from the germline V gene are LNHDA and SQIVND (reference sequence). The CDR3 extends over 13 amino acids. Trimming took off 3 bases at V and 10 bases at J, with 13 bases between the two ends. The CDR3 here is CASSIAQGDEQFF. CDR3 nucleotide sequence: TGTGCCAGTAGTATCGCGCAGGGTGACGAGCAGTTCTTC. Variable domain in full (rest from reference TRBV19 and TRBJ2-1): DGGITQSPKYLFRKEGQNVTLSCEQNLNHDAMYWYRQDPGQGLRLIYYSQIVNDFQKGDIAEGYSVSREKKESFPLTVTSAQKNPTAFYLCASSIAQGDEQFFGPGTRLTVL.

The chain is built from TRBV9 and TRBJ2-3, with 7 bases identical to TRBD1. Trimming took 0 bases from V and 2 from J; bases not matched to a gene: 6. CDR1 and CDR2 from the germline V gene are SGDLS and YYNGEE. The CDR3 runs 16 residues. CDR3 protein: CASSVAGRGITDTQYF. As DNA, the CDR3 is TGTGCCAGCAGCGTAGCAGGCAGGGGGATCACAGATACGCAGTATTTT.

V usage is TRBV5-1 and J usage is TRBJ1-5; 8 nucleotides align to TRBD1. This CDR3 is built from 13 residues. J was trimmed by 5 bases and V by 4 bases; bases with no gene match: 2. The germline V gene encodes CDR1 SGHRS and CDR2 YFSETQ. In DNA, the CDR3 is TGCGCCAGCAGCCCGGGACAGGATCAGCCCCAGCATTTT. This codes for CASSPGQDQPQHF.

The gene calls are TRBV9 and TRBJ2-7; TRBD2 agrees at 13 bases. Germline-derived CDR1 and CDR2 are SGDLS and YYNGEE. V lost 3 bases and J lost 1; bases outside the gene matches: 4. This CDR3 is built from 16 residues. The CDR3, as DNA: TGTGCCAGCAGCGCAGGACTAGCGGGGGCATCCTACGAGCAGTACTTC. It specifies CASSAGLAGASYEQYF.

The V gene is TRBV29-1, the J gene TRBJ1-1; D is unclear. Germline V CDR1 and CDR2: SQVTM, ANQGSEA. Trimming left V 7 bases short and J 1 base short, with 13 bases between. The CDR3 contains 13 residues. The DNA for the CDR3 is TGCAGCGGTGGTGAAGGGAGGAACACTGAAGCTTTCTTT. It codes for CSGGEGRNTEAFF. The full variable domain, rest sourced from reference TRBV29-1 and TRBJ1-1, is SAVISQKPSRDICQRGTSLTIQCQVDSQVTMMFWYRQQPGQSLTLIATANQGSEATYESGFVIDKFPISRPNLTFSTLTVSNMSPEDSSIYLCSGGEGRNTEAFFGQGTRLTVV.

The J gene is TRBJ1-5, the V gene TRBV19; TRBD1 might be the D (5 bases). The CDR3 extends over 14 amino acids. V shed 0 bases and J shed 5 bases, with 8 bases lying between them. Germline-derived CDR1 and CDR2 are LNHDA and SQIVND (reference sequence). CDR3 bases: TGTGCCAGTAGTATAGATGGGGGGGATCAGCCCCAGCATTTT. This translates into CASSIDGGDQPQHF.

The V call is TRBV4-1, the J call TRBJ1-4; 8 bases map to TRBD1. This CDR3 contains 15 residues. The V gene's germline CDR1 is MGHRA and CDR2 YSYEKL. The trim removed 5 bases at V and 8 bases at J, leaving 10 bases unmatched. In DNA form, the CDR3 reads TGCGCCAGCAGCTCGCCGGGACAGGTGGGCGAAAAACTGTTTTTT. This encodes CASSSPGQVGEKLFF.